This TCR beta chain was captured in a study of CD8 T cells in Susac syndrome (dated by TCRdb to 2018 to 2020). For context, the study as a whole: The study used repertoire sequencing to test whether antigen drove CD8+ T cell activation and differentiation in Susac syndrome. The clonality of the CD8+ T cell repertoire was compared across approximately 11 healthy donors, about 14 Susac syndrome patients and roughly 16 multiple sclerosis patients. What the authors observed across the whole study: The TCR sequencing and HLA analysis was acknowledged to have included a relatively small number of individuals.

On this clonotype itself: This clone's antigen is unknown. Sequence at one end of the junction differs from germline and may be a read error.

RNA was extracted using the RNeasy kit, and roughly 0.5 to 1 microgram was reverse transcribed with random hexamers. The immunoSEQ multiplex PCR assay, which covers 54 Vbeta and 13 Jbeta segments, was used to amplify TCR beta CDR3 regions. To correct PCR amplification bias, a synthetic template baseline was used for both primer optimization and computational correction. In the authors' own workflow: Reads were annotated to V, D and J genes per IMGT and analyzed with immunoSEQ Analyzer, keeping only productive sequences. Clonality was calculated as one minus the Shannon entropy normalized by log2 of the number of productive unique sequences. For each patient and control, public and private clones were evaluated among the 100 most prevalent clones. Clones were defined as Susac-specific when absent from the healthy and MS cohorts, from about a thousand published viral clones and from other ImmuneACCESS disease sequences. In TCRdb, the public reads were trimmed at Q25 with fastp and aligned with MiXCR, with productive beta chains retained. Each entry is one CDR3 protein sequence, shown with its most common DNA and genes. The V and J calls and clone size are TCRdb's, not the authors'. A total of 400,000 or so distinct CDR3 sequences appear in this sample, about 85% of them only once. The ten largest clonotypes hold about 0.12% of the sample.

Peripheral blood CD8+ and CD4+ T cells from healthy donors, Susac syndrome patients and multiple sclerosis patients were profiled using high-throughput TCR beta sequencing. Multiple sclerosis controls were treatment-naive patients with stable or active relapsing-remitting disease fulfilling revised McDonald criteria. Bulk CD8+ and CD4+ T cells were purified by magnetic negative isolation, whereas CD8+ TEMRA cells were enriched by FACS. Blood was drawn into EDTA tubes, processed within 24 hours, and PBMCs were isolated by density gradient centrifugation. PBMCs intended for TCR sequencing were frozen in liquid nitrogen and were later thawed in a 37 degrees C water bath. Purity of sorted or isolated CD4+, CD8+ and CD8+ TEMRA cells was at least 90%. Sequencing was carried out using CD8+ T cells from PBMCs. The source is a human donor with multiple sclerosis.

The encoded CDR3 is CASSPQDNHGYTF. The sequenced DNA is TGTGCCAGCAGTCCGCAGGATAACCATGGCTACACCTTC. The chain links TRBV27 with TRBJ1-2; the D gene is unclear. The CDR3 runs 13 residues from the cysteine to the phenylalanine. Left in the record is the CDR3 DNA by itself, 39 bases read in frame from the first base. According to the germline V gene (reference sequence), CDR1 reads MNHEY and CDR2 reads SMNVEV.